This is a list of T cell receptor beta chains from one sample in a study of cytomegalovirus exposure and HLA in healthy donors. The assay was immunoSEQ multiplex PCR, and TCRdb's table has in-frame clones only and misses some. The sample records 150,000 to 200,000 clones, roughly 95% being singletons. The specimen sequenced was PBMCs. The receptors derive from a woman aged 18-29 years in good health and CMV-seronegative. CDR3s include the opening cysteine and the closing phenylalanine or tryptophan. Fields, in order: clone size, D gene, V gene, J gene, CDR3 DNA, CDR3 protein. D genes are given only for firm matches. The listing skips clone size in some rows; elsewhere it reads once, few, many or a size class.

>.|TRBD1|TRBV5-1|TRBJ2-7
TGCGCCAGCAGCTTGGTGGACAGGGCCTACGAGCAGTACTTC
CASSLVDRAYEQYF
>.|TRBD2|TRBV2|TRBJ2-3
TGTGCCAGCCTTAGCGGGGCTGCAGATACGCAGTATTTT
CASLSGAADTQYF
>.|TRBD1|TRBV18|TRBJ1-5
TGTGCCAGCTCACCGGACAGGGCAAGCAATCAGCCCCAGCATTTT
CASSPDRASNQPQHF
>.|.|TRBV27|TRBJ2-1
TGTGCCAGCAGTGTAACTTACCGGGGCTACAATGAGCAGTTCTTC
CASSVTYRGYNEQFF
>.|.|TRBV14|TRBJ2-7
TGTGCCAGCAGCCAAGGAGGGACGGGGGAGTCACAGTGCGAGCAGTACTTC
CASSQGGTGESQCEQYF
>.|TRBD1|TRBV10-3|TRBJ2-7
TGTGCCATCAGTGTAGGCCAGGGGGCAGACGAGCAGTACTTC
CAISVGQGADEQYF
>.|.|TRBV18|TRBJ1-1
TGTGCCAGCTCACCCAGCGTCAGAGACACTGAAGCTTTCTTT
CASSPSVRDTEAFF
>.|.|TRBV29-1|TRBJ1-1
TGCAGCGTTGGCCGTCTCCCGGGGAACACTGAAGCTTTCTTT
CSVGRLPGNTEAFF
>.|TRBD1|TRBV4-1|TRBJ1-1
TGCGCCAGCAGCTCTCGGACAGGGGACACTGAAGCTTTCTTT
CASSSRTGDTEAFF
>.|.|TRBV6-4|TRBJ1-5
TGTGCCAGCAGTGACTCCTGGACAGTCCTCCACGCTTATAGCAATCAGCCCCAGCATTTT
CASSDSWTVLHAYSNQPQHF
>.|.|TRBV20-1|TRBJ2-3
TGCAGTGCACCTAGTCAGACGCAGTATTTT
CSAPSQTQYF
>.|TRBD1|TRBV7-3|TRBJ1-1
TGTGCCAGCAGCCTACAGGGGGGCACTGAAGCTTTCTTT
CASSLQGGTEAFF
>.|.|TRBV4-3|TRBJ1-4
TGCGCCAGCAGCCAAGCTAGGTCGGGGGAAAAACTGTTTTTT
CASSQARSGEKLFF
>.|.|TRBV9|TRBJ2-4
TGTGCCAGCAGCGTAGGGCCCAACCACGCAAACATTCAGTACTTC
CASSVGPNHANIQYF
>.|TRBD1|TRBV5-6|TRBJ2-5
TGTGCCAGCAGCTTGGAACACAGGGGGCGCCCGGAGACCCAGTACTTC
CASSLEHRGRPETQYF
>.|TRBD1|TRBV6-6|TRBJ2-1
TGTGCCAGCAGTTACCCGACCGGGACAGTCTACAATGAGCAGTTCTTC
CASSYPTGTVYNEQFF
>.|.|TRBV7-9|TRBJ1-3
TGTGCCAGCAGTCACCACAGTCTCTCTGGAAACACCATATATTTT
CASSHHSLSGNTIYF
>.|TRBD1|TRBV18|TRBJ1-2
TGTGCCAGCTCGCCGGGACAGGGCAACTATGGCTACACCTTC
CASSPGQGNYGYTF
>.|TRBD1|TRBV19|TRBJ1-2
TGTGCCAGTAGTACATCTCCGACAGGGTTCCGCTATGGCTACACCTTC
CASSTSPTGFRYGYTF
>.|.|TRBV5-6|TRBJ1-1
TGTGCCAGCAAAGACAGAGAGAACACTGAAGCTTTCTTT
CASKDRENTEAFF
>.|.|TRBV5-4|TRBJ1-1
TGTGCCAGCAGCTTGGGAGGGGGTTGGACTGAAGCTTTCTTT
CASSLGGGWTEAFF
>.|.|TRBV18|TRBJ2-1
TGTGCCAGCTCACCACCGGCGGTCAATGAGCAGTTCTTC
CASSPPAVNEQFF
>.|.|TRBV29-1|TRBJ2-2
TGCAGCGTTGAAGGGACAGTCCGTTCCGGCGCCGGGGAGCTGTTTTTT
CSVEGTVRSGAGELFF
>.|.|TRBV18|TRBJ1-3
TGTGCCAGCTCACCCTCCGGACAGAATACTGGAAACACCATATATTTT
CASSPSGQNTGNTIYF
>.|.|TRBV11-2|TRBJ2-7
TGTGCCAGCAGCTTAAACGTACAGGGCTACGAGCAGTACTTC
CASSLNVQGYEQYF
>.|.|TRBV6-1|TRBJ1-5
TGTGCCAGCACCGAGGGGAGGGTTAGCAATCAGCCCCAGCATTTT
CASTEGRVSNQPQHF
>.|.|TRBV19|TRBJ2-3
TGTGCCAGTAGTCCGACGACTAGTTTCAATACAGATACGCAGTATTTT
CASSPTTSFNTDTQYF
>.|TRBD1|TRBV9|TRBJ2-1
TGTGCCAGCAGCGGCCGGGACAGCCAATACAATGAGCAGTTCTTC
CASSGRDSQYNEQFF
>.|TRBD1|TRBV7-2|TRBJ1-6
TGTGCCAGCAGACCGACCGGGACAGGGACTTCACCCCTCCACTTT
CASRPTGTGTSPLHF
>.|.|TRBV5-6|TRBJ1-4
TGTGCCAGCAGCCTACCGTCCAGGGGTGAAAAACTGTTTTTT
CASSLPSRGEKLFF
>.|TRBD2|TRBV9|TRBJ2-7
TGTGCCAGCAGCCCGACTAGCTCCGGGGCCCAAACAGGCGAGCAGTACTTC
CASSPTSSGAQTGEQYF
>.|.|TRBV5-4|TRBJ1-3
TGTGCCAGCAGCTTGAATTCGGGTCGCAGCTCTGGAAACACCATATATTTT
CASSLNSGRSSGNTIYF
>once|.|TRBV2|TRBJ1-2
TGTGCCAGCAGTCACATAACAGGGAGGGACTATGGCTACACCTTC
CASSHITGRDYGYTF
>.|TRBD2|TRBV30|TRBJ2-3
TGTGCCTGGAACGTAGGACTAGCGGGCACAGATACGCAGTATTTT
CAWNVGLAGTDTQYF
>.|TRBD1|TRBV18|TRBJ2-7
TGTGCCAGCTCACTTACAGGGGGCGCGTACGAGCAGTACTTC
CASSLTGGAYEQYF
>.|.|TRBV12-5|TRBJ2-3
TGTGCTAGTGGTTTCCCCGACCCCGGGGATACGCAGTATTTT
CASGFPDPGDTQYF
>.|TRBD2|TRBV7-2|TRBJ2-5
TGTGCCAGCAGCCCGAGGACTAGCATGGAGACCCAGTACTTC
CASSPRTSMETQYF
>.|.|TRBV7-2|TRBJ1-5
TGTGCCAGCAGCTTACGGGGCAATCAGCCCCAGCATTTT
CASSLRGNQPQHF
>once|.|TRBV6-5|TRBJ1-4
TGTGCCAGCAGGGGCAGGCCCACGATTAATGAAAAACTGTTTTTT
CASRGRPTINEKLFF
>.|TRBD1|TRBV18|TRBJ1-4
TGTGCCAGCTCGGAATCCGGGACAGGGGGTGAAAAACTGTTTTTT
CASSESGTGGEKLFF
>.|.|TRBV7-3|TRBJ1-1
TGTGCCAGCAGCAAGGACAGTTACACTGAAGCTTTCTTT
CASSKDSYTEAFF
>.|.|TRBV11-2|TRBJ2-5
TGTGCCAGCAGCTTCCAGGGCCTTCAAGAGACCCAGTACTTC
CASSFQGLQETQYF
>.|TRBD1|TRBV7-9|TRBJ2-7
TGTGCCAGCAGCCCCTCCACCGGGACAGGAGCCTACGAGCAGTACTTC
CASSPSTGTGAYEQYF
>.|.|TRBV27|TRBJ2-6
TGTGCCAGCAGTTTCCAGGGAAGGTCTGGGGCCAACGTCCTGACTTTC
CASSFQGRSGANVLTF
>.|.|TRBV11-2|TRBJ1-2
TGTGCCAGCAGCCACGGCGGGCCGGACCCCCTAAACCCCTATGGCTACACCTTC
CASSHGGPDPLNPYGYTF